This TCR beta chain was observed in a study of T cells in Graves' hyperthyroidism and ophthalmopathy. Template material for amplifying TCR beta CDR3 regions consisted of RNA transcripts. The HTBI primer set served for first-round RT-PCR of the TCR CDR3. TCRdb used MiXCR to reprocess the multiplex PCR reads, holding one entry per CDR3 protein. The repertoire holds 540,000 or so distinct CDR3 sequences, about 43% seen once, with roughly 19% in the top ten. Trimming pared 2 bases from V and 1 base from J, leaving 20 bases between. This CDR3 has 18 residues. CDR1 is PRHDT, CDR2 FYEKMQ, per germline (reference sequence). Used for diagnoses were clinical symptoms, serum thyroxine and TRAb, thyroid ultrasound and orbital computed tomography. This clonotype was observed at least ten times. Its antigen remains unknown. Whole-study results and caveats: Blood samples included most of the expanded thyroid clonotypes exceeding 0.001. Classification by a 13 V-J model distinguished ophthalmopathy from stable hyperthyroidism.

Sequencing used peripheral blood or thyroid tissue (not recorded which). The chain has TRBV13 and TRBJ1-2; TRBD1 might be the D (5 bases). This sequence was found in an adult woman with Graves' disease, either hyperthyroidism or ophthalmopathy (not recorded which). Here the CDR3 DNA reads TGTGCCAGCAGCTTACGGGCGTTTCCAGGGAGCTATAACTATGGCTACACCTTC. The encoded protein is CASSLRAFPGSYNYGYTF.